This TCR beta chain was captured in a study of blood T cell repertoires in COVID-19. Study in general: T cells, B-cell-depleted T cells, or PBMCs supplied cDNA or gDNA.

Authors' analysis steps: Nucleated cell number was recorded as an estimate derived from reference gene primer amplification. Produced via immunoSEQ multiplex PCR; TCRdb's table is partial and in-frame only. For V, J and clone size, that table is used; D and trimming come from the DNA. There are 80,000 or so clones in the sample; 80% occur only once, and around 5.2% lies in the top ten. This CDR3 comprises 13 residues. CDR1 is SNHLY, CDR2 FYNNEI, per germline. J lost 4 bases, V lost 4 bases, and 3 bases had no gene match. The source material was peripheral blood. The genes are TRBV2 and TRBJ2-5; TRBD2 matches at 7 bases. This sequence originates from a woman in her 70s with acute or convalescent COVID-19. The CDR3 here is CASSVRTRETQYF. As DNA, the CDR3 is TGTGCCAGCAGTGTTAGGACTAGAGAGACCCAGTACTTC.